Here is one TCR beta chain with its context. This clone turned up a few times. The antigen it binds to is not known. Base quality data are lacking; no much larger clone is found one base away. The source of the sample is a study of cytomegalovirus exposure and HLA in healthy donors (TCRdb year 2017). As for the study more broadly: An earlier analysis of roughly 610 of the donors reported about 300 Gb of sequence data and 95 million to 140 million unique TCR beta sequences obtained from about 200 million T cells. Approximately 300 gigabases of sequencing data and around 85 million unique TCR sequences made up an early release that covered 640 HLA-typed donors. The genetic ancestry cluster associated with self-reported Caucasian donors included around 76% of the 300 to 450 genotyped donors. The study aimed to test whether cataloging public T cell receptors could reveal signatures of past pathogen exposure. The T cell repertoires of 670 or so subjects were profiled by immunosequencing and related to cytomegalovirus serostatus. Along with the approximately 650-subject first cohort, a separate validation cohort of over 90 different subjects was used. The study combined high-throughput TCR immunosequencing, statistical association of individual TCRs with disease status, and machine learning to predict cytomegalovirus infection status. In a later analysis, previously published TCR beta repertoires from 550 to 750 donors were re-analyzed and high-resolution HLA genotyping was added so that TCR occurrence patterns could be studied. In the later analysis, no new phenotypic data were used to find candidate immune exposures; instead, reliance was placed on TCR beta sequences and their occurrence across donors. To decide whether each TCR beta V gene segment behaved as functional or pseudogenic, an earlier analysis of some 600 of the donors relied on high-throughput TCR beta sequencing. Donor age, sex, ethnicity and CMV serostatus were compiled alongside the repertoire data. Genome-wide SNP genotypes for about three fifths of the roughly 670 donors were used in a later genetic analysis, which treated that subset as a discovery cohort. All discovery cohort repertoires had been generated using a single sequencing platform. Both class I and class II loci were covered by HLA typing, at four-digit resolution. The number of donors typed differed by locus, with about 629-640 for A, B, C, DRB1 and DQB1, about 500 for DQA1, under 610 for DPA1, and about 450 for DPB1. Roughly 5 DR-DQ haplotypes were handled as single units for association and clustering because linkage in the cohort was strong. Across under 500 genotyped donors of the cohort, an average of roughly 250,000 unique TCR beta nucleotide sequences per donor were sequenced, and roughly 18% of those sequences were non-productive. Results and caveats for the whole study, not just this receptor: Because the 87-base-pair reads could not distinguish some IMGT-functional V segments, including TRBV6-2 and TRBV6-3, those segments were excluded. An earlier analysis of around 600 of the donors showed that most TCR beta V segments appeared in productive rearrangements either about 90% or about 30% of the time, which broadly matched IMGT annotations. In a later analysis, HLA-associated TCR beta chains showed more clonal expansion and lower generation probabilities than non-associated chains that were equally common. Approximately 18 rarely observed V segments, including chromosome 9 orphons, were excluded from the earlier analysis of about 600 of the donors because counts were too low. Because HLA typing was unavailable for some donors at each locus, only the typed subset was used in association tests. Compared with the approximately 720-donor mean, donors in an Asian-associated ancestry cluster had fewer N-insertions in productive TCRs, according to a later genetic analysis. In a later analysis, several top co-occurrence clusters were reported to appear linked to parvovirus B19, influenza, CMV and Epstein-Barr virus. Linkage disequilibrium might explain the correlated functional status among segregating V segments, but an unknown experimental factor could not be ruled out. Across donors, most TCR sequences were observed very rarely, whereas some public TCRs were present in many individuals. A later genetic analysis associated a missense DCLRE1C variant with V-gene and J-gene trimming of TCR beta chains, and an independent cohort replicated the association. The authors suggested that the approach could potentially be generalized to other disease states and immunological phenotypes. Cytomegalovirus status was reported to be diagnosed by the classifier with high specificity and sensitivity in both the original and validation cohorts. In vitro tests confirmed that a few of the cytomegalovirus-associated TCR beta chains recognize cytomegalovirus antigens. In this cohort, only TCR beta chains were sequenced, and detectable features were limited by the absence of alpha or paired-chain data. The sequencing pipeline was judged likely to have produced a cluster of highly shared sequence variants as a technical artifact. Strong co-occurrence of HLA alleles, especially DR and DQ, made assigning TCR associations to individual alleles difficult. Specific HLA alleles were associated with over 15,000 TCR beta sequences at a false discovery rate of 0.05 in a later analysis. A further reported finding was that TCR beta sequences accurately predicted the HLA-A and HLA-B alleles for most subjects in the first cohort. The study gave a list of 150 to 200 TCR beta chains associated with cytomegalovirus. For the cohort, immune exposure information was limited to CMV serostatus. According to a later analysis, TCR association rates differed among HLA loci, with DRB1 alleles showing the most associated TCRs and HLA-C alleles showing the fewest. Presence/absence analyses assumed roughly uniform sequencing depth across donors, an assumption that may not hold. According to a later analysis, most CMV-associated TCR beta chains appeared to be HLA-restricted, and the HLA associations seemed to be driven largely by CMV exposure.

In the germline V gene, CDR1 corresponds to SGHVS and CDR2 to FQNEAQ. The CDR3 spans 13 residues, from the cysteine through the phenylalanine. The CDR3 DNA has 39 bases and is translated from base 1. Trimming removed 5 bases from V and 1 base from J, leaving 8 bases between the germline ends. The cohort consisted of more than 650 healthy bone marrow donors. At the time of sampling, all cohort members were nominally healthy, though unrecorded immune exposures were likely present. The donor tested CMV seronegative, placing the donor among the approximately 400 seronegative members of the cohort. A peripheral blood sample was provided by each donor, and peripheral blood mononuclear cells were used for TCR beta sequencing. Genomic DNA was extracted from the blood cell samples with the Qiagen DNeasy Blood Extraction Kit. The library was generated by the immunoSEQ multiplex PCR assay. For the multiplex PCR, a mixture combining 60 forward primers for TCR Vbeta segments and 13 reverse primers for TCR Jbeta segments was used. A multiplex PCR assay on genomic DNA amplified the CDR3 region of rearranged TCR beta genes. Amplified TCR beta libraries were sequenced as 87-base-pair reads on the Illumina HiSeq System. The authors' pipeline ran thus. A later analysis counted about 80 million unique TCR beta chains across the 550 to 750 repertoires, and some 11 million of these chains were shared by at least two donors. Raw reads were error-corrected and collapsed into unique sequences by a nearest-neighbor algorithm in which closely related sequences were merged to remove PCR and sequencing errors. CDR3 sequences were aligned to IMGT reference sequences to assign V, D and J gene segments. For a sequence to be retained, a match of at least six nucleotides was required to both a V gene segment and a J gene segment. Rearrangements were classified as productive when the CDR3 lacked stop codons and remained in frame with V and J, and all other rearrangements were classified as non-productive. CDR3 was defined according to IMGT convention as the region running from the second conserved V-encoded cysteine to the conserved J-encoded phenylalanine. The earlier analysis of about 570 of the donors excluded any sequence lacking an unambiguous match to a single V gene segment. An earlier analysis of 587 of the donors called V segments functional above 56.7% productive rearrangements and segregating when the between-donor standard deviation exceeded 5%. A statistical classification framework was built for diagnosing cytomegalovirus status from the catalog of TCR beta chain sequences. V and J gene assignment, in a later analysis, came from comparing TCR nucleotide sequences with IMGT/GENE-DB human TR gene sequences. The TCRdist pipeline was used in a later analysis to assign CDR3 sequences and most-parsimonious VDJ recombination scenarios. In a later analysis, every TCR beta chain was defined by the combination of its CDR3 amino acid sequence and its V-gene family, and reads without a unique V-gene family were dropped. A later analysis removed 600 or so highly shared, low-generation-probability nucleotide sequences to deal with suspected cross-contamination and a sequencing artifact. In a later analysis, a clonal expansion index was calculated for each public chain from normalized within-repertoire ranks of inferred template counts. In a later analysis, generation probabilities were computed using a VDJ recombination model fitted to out-of-frame rearrangements, and the results were checked against IGoR. In a later analysis, TCR-TCR, TCR-HLA and TCR-CMV co-occurrence was scored with hypergeometric tests, and a repertoire-size bias correction was applied to TCR pairs. False discovery rates were estimated in a later analysis by permuting HLA or CMV assignments 20 times. In a later analysis, co-occurring TCRs were grouped using DBSCAN, with TCRdist sequence similarity added in when clustering inside HLA-allele-positive subsets. Repertoires with fewer than 30,000 or more than 120,000 public chains were left out of co-occurrence clustering, as were roughly five repertoires with anomalous nucleotide sharing. Imported from immuneACCESS, the table was reduced by TCRdb to in-frame sequences with V and J called. These copies leave out some clones; in studies compared against another copy, an unresolved V gene accounts for under half, and the cause of the remainder is not known. The DNA was the basis for D and trimming; V, J and clone size are from that table. The sample data list 110,000 to 150,000 clones, and 77% of these were observed just once. The top ten hold roughly 4.6% of the sample.

Rearrangement joined TRBV7-8 to TRBJ2-5; no D gene can be assigned with confidence. The sequenced sample was PBMCs. The TCR originated in a woman aged 45 to 65 in good health and CMV-seronegative. Here the CDR3 is given as CASSPSVQETQYF. The nucleotides are TGTGCCAGCAGCCCCAGCGTCCAAGAGACCCAGTACTTC.